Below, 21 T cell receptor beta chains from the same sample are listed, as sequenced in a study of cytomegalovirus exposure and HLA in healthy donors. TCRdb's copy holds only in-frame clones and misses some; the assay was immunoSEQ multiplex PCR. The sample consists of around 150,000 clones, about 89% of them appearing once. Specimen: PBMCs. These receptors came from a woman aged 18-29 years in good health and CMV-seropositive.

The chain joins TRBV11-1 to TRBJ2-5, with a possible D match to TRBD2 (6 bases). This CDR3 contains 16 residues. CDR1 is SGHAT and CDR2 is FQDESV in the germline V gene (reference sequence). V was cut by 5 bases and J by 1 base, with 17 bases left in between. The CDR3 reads CASSPGGYPSQETQYF. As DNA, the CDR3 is TGTGCCAGCAGCCCCGGGGGATACCCCTCCCAAGAGACCCAGTACTTC.

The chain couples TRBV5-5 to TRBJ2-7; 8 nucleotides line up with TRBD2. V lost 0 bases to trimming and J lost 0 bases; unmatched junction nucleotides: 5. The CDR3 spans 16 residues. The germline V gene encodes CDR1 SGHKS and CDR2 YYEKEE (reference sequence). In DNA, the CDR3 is TGTGCCAGCAGCTTGGCTACTAGCGGCGTCTCCTACGAGCAGTACTTC. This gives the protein CASSLATSGVSYEQYF.

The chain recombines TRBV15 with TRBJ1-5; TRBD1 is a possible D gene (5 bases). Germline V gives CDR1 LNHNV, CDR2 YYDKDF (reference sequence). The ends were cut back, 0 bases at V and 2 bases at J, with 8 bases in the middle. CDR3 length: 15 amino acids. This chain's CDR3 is CATSRDGTRNQPQHF. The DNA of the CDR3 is TGTGCCACCAGCAGAGACGGGACTCGCAATCAGCCCCAGCATTTT.

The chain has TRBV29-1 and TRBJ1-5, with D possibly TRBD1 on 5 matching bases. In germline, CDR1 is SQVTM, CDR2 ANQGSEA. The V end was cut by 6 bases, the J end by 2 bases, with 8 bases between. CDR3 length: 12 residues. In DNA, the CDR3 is TGCAGCGTGGGGGAGGGCAATCAGCCCCAGCATTTT. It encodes CSVGEGNQPQHF.

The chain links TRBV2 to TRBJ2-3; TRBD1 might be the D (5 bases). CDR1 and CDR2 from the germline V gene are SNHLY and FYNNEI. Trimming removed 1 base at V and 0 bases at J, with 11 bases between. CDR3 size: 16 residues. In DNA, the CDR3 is TGTGCCAGCAGTGAAGGGGAACAGGAAAGCACAGATACGCAGTATTTT. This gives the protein CASSEGEQESTDTQYF. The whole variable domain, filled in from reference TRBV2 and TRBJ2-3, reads EPEVTQTPSHQVTQMGQEVILRCVPISNHLYFYWYRQILGQKVEFLVSFYNNEISEKSEIFDDQFSVERPDGSNFTLKIRSTKLEDSAMYFCASSEGEQESTDTQYFGPGTRLTVL.

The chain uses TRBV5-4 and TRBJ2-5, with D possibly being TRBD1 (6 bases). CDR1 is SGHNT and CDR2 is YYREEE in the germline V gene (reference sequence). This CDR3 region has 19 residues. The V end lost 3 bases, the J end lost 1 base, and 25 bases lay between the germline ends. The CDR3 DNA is TGTGCCAGCAGCTGGGCCTTCCCTACGAAGGGACAATCCCAAGAGACCCAGTACTTC. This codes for CASSWAFPTKGQSQETQYF.

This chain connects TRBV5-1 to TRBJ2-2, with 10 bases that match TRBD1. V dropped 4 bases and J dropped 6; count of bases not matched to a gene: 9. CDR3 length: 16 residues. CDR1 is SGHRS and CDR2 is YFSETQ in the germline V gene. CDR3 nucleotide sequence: TGCGCCAGCAGCGCAGGGACAGGGGTGTTGGCCGGGGAGCTGTTTTTT. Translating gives CASSAGTGVLAGELFF.

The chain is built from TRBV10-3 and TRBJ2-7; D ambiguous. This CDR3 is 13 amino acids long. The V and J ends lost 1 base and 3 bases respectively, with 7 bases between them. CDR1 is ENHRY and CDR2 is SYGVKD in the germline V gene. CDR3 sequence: CAISEWSNYEQYF. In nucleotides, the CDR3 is TGTGCCATCAGTGAGTGGAGTAACTACGAGCAGTACTTC.

The CDR3 bases are TGTGCCAGCAGTGACCCTCCTAGCCACGAGCAGTACTTC. Its protein is CASSDPPSHEQYF. V is TRBV6-1 and J is TRBJ2-7; D may be TRBD2 (5 bases). With 3 bases removed from V and 5 bases from J, the gap between germline ends came to 11 bases. Germline V CDR1 and CDR2: MNHNS, SASEGT. This CDR3 has 13 amino acids.

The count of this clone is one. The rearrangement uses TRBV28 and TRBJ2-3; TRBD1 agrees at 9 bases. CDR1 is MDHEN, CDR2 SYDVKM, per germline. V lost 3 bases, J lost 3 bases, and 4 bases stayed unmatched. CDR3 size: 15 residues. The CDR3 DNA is TGTGCCAGCAGTTTGGAACAGGGGGCAACAGATACGCAGTATTTT. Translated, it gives CASSLEQGATDTQYF.

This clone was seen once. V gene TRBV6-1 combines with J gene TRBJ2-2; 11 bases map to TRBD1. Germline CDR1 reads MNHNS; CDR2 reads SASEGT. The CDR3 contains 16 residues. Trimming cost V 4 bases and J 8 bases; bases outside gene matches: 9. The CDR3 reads CASSVDRGRLTGELFF. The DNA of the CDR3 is TGTGCCAGCAGTGTGGACAGGGGGCGTCTTACGGGGGAGCTGTTTTTT.

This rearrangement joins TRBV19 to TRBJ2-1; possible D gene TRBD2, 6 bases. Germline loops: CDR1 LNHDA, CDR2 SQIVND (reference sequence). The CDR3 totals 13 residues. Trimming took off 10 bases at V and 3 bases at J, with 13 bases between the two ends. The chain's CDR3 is CATIAENYNEQFF. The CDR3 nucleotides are TGTGCCACCATAGCGGAGAACTACAATGAGCAGTTCTTC.

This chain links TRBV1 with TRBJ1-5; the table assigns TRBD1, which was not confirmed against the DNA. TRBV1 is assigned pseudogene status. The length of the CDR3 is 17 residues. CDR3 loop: CTSSYLDRATSNQPQHF. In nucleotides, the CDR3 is TGCACCAGCAGCTATCTGGACAGGGCAACATCTAATCAGCCCCAGCATTTT.

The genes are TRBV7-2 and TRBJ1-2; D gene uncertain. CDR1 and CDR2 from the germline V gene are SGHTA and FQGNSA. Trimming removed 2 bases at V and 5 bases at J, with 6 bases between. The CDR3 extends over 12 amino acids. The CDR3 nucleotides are TGTGCCAGCAGCTTATCGGGGTATGGCTACACCTTC. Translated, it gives CASSLSGYGYTF.

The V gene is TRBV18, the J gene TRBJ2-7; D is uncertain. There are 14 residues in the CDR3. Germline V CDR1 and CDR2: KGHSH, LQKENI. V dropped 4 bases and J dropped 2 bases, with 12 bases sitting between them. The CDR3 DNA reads TGTGCCAGCTCACTCGAGGTGGGTCCCTACGAGCAGTACTTC. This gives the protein CASSLEVGPYEQYF.

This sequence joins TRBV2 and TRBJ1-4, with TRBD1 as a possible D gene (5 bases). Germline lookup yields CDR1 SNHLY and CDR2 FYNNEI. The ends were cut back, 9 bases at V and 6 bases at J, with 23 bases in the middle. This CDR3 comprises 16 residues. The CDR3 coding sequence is TGTGCCAGAAGATCCTCAGCAGGGAGGGAGGATGAAAAACTGTTTTTT. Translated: CARRSSAGREDEKLFF.

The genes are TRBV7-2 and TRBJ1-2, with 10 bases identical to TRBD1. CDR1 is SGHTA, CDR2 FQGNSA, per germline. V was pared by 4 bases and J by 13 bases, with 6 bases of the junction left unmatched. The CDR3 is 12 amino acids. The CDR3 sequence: CASSSGTGVGTF. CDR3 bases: TGTGCCAGCAGCTCCGGGACAGGGGTGGGCACCTTC.

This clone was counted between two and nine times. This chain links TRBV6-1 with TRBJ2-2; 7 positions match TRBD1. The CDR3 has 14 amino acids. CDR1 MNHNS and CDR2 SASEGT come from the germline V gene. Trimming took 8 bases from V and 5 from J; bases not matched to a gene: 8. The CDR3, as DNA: TGTGCCAGCCTCCGACAGGGACGGACCGGGGAGCTGTTTTTT. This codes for CASLRQGRTGELFF.

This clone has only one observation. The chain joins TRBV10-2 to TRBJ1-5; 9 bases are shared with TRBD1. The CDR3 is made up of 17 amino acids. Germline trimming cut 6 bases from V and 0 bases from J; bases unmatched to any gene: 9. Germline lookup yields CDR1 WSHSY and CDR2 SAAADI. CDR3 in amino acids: CASRDRGGGYSNQPQHF. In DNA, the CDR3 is TGCGCCAGCAGGGACAGGGGAGGGGGCTATAGCAATCAGCCCCAGCATTTT.

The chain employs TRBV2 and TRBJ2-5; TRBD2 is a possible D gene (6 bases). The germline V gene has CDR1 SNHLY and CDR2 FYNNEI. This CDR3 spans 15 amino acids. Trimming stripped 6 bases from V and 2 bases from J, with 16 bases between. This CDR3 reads CASSPEGTQQETQYF. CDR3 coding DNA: TGTGCCAGCAGCCCCGAGGGGACTCAACAAGAGACCCAGTACTTC.

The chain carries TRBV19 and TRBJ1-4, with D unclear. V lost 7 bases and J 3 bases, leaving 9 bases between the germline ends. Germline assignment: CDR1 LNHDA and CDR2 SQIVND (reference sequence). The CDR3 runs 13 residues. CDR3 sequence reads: CASNELSNEKLFF. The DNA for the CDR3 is TGTGCCAGTAATGAGCTCTCTAATGAAAAACTGTTTTTT.